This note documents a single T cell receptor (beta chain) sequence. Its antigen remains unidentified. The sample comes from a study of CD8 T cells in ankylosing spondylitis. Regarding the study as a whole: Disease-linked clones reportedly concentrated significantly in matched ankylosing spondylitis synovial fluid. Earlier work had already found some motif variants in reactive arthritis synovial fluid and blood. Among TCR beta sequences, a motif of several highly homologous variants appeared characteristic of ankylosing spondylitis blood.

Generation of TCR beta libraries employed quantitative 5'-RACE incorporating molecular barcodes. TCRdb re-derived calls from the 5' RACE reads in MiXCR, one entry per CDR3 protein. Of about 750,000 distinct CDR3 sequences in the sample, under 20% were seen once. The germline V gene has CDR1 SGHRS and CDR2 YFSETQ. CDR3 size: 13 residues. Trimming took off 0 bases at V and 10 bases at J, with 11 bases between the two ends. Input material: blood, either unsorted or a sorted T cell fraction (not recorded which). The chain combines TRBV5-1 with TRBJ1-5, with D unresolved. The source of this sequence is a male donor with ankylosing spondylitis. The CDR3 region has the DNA TGCGCCAGCAGCTTGGATGTAAAGGCTCCCCAGCATTTT. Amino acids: CASSLDVKAPQHF.